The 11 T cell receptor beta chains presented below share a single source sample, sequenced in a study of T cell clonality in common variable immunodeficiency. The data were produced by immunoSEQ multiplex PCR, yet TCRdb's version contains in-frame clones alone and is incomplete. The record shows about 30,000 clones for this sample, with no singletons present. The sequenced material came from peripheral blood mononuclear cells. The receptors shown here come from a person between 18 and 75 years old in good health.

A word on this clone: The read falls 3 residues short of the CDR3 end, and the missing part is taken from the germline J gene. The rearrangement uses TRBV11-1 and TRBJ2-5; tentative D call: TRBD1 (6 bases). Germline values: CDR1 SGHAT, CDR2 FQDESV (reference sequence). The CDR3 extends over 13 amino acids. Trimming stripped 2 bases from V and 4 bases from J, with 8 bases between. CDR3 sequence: CASSLTGRETQYF. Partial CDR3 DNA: TGTGCCAGCAGCTTAACAGGGAGAGAGACC. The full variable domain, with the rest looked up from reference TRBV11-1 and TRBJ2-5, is EAEVAQSPRYKITEKSQAVAFWCDPISGHATLYWYRQILGQGPELLVQFQDESVVDDSQLPKDRFSAERLKGVDSTLKIQPAELGDSAMYLCASSLTGRETQYFGPGTRLLVL.

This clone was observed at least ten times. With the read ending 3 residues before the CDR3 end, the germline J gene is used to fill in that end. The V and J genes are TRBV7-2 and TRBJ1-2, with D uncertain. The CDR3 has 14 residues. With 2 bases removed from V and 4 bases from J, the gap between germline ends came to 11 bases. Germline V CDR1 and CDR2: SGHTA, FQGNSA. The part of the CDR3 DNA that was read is TGTGCCAGCAGCTTATTGGGCTCTGGCTATGGC. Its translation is CASSLLGSGYG. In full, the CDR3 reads CASSLLGSGYGYTF.

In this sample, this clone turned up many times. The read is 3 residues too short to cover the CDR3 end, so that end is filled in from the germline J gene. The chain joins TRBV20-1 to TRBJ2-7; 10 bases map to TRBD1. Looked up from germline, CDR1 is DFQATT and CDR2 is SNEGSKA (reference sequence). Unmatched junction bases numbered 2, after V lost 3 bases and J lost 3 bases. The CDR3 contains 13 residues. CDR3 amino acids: CSASRDRGYEQYF. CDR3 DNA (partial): TGCAGTGCTAGCCGGGACAGGGGCTACGAG.

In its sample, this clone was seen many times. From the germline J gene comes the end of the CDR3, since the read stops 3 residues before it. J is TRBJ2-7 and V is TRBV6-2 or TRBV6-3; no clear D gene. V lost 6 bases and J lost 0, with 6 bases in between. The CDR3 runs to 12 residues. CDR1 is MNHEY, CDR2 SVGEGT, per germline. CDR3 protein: CASSVSSYEQYF. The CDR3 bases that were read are TGTGCCAGCAGCGTTAGCTCCTACGAG.

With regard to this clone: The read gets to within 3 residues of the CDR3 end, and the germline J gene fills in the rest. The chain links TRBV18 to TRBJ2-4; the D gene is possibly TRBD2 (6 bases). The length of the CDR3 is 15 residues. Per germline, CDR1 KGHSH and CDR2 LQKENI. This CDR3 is CASSPQTAEAGGQYF. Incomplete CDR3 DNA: TGTGCCAGCTCACCGCAGACAGCTGAAGCGGGCGGT.

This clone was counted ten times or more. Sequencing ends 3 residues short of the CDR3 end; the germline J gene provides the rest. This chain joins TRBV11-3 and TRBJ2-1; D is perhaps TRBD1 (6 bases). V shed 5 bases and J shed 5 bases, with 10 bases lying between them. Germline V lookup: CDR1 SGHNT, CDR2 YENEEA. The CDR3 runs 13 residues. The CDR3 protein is CASSPDRDNEQFF. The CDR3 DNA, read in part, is TGTGCCAGCAGCCCGGACAGAGACAATGAG.

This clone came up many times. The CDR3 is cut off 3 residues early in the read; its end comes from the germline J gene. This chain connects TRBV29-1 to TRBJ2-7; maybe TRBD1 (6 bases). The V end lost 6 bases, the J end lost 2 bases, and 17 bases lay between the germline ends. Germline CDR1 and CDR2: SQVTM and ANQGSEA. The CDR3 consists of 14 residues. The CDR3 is CSVKPGANPYEQYF. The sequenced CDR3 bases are TGCAGCGTGAAACCAGGGGCCAACCCCTACGAG.

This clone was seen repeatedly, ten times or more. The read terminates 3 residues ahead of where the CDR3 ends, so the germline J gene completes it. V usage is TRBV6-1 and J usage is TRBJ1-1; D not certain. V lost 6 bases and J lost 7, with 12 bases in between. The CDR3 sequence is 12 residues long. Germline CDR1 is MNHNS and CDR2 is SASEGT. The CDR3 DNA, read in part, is TGTGCCAGCAGCGAAACACAGAGTGAA. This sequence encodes CASSETQSE. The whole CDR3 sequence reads CASSETQSEAFF.

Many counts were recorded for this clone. CDR3 sequence reads: CASSLGQGRATEAFF. The DNA read from the CDR3 is TGTGCCAGCAGCTTGGGCCAGGGGAGGGCCACTGAA. The chain combines TRBV7-3 with TRBJ1-1; possible D gene TRBD1, 6 bases. The read ends 3 residues early relative to the CDR3; the germline J gene fills the gap. The length of the CDR3 is 15 residues. The V gene lost 3 bases and the J gene lost 4 bases, with 15 bases spanning the gap. Germline CDR1 SGHTA, CDR2 FQGTGA.

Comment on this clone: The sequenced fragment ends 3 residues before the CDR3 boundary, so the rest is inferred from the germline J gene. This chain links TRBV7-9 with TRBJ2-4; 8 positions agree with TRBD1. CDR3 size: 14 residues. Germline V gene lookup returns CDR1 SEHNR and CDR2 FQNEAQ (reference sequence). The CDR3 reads CASSSAGGRYGQYF. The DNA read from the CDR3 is TGTGCCAGCAGCTCCGCAGGGGGCCGCTATGGT. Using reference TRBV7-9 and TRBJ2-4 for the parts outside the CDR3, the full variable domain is DTGVSQNPRHKITKRGQNVTFRCDPISEHNRLYWYRQTLGQGPEFLTYFQNEAQLEKSRLLSDRFSAERPKGSFSTLEIQRTEQGDSAMYLCASSSAGGRYGQYFGAGTRLSVL.

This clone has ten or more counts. CDR3: CASSRDIYQPQHF. CDR3 DNA, as far as it was read: TGTGCCAGTAGTAGGGACATCTATCAGCCC. The chain links TRBV19 to TRBJ1-5, with D perhaps TRBD1 (6 bases). From the germline J gene comes the end of the CDR3, since the read stops 3 residues before it. The V end lost 4 bases, the J end lost 5 bases, and 9 bases lay between the germline ends. Looked up from germline, CDR1 is LNHDA and CDR2 is SQIVND (reference sequence). This CDR3 contains 13 residues.